This entry lists 14 T cell receptor beta chains sequenced from one sample in a study of T cell changes during pregnancy in multiple sclerosis. Sequenced by immunoSEQ multiplex PCR; TCRdb stores in-frame clones only, minus some. This table has about 41,000 clones, roughly 90% appearing once. The sequences come from CD8+ T cells from peripheral blood mononuclear cells, collected in the third trimester of pregnancy. The receptors shown here come from a female donor with multiple sclerosis, enrolled in a pregnancy study.

This chain uses TRBV9 with TRBJ1-4; weak D call: TRBD1 (6 bases). The germline V and J ends were trimmed by 3 bases and 7 bases, with 16 bases remaining between them. This CDR3 has 15 amino acids. Germline CDR1 and CDR2: SGDLS and YYNGEE. In DNA, the CDR3 is TGTGCCAGCAGCGCGTCCGGGACATTAGGTGAAAAACTGTTTTTT. Translation: CASSASGTLGEKLFF. Full variable domain (rest looked up from reference TRBV9 and TRBJ1-4): DSGVTQTPKHLITATGQRVTLRCSPRSGDLSVYWYQQSLDQGLQFLIQYYNGEERAKGNILERFSAQQFPDLHSELNLSSLELGDSALYFCASSASGTLGEKLFFGSGTQLSVL.

This rearrangement joins TRBV5-6 to TRBJ1-1, with TRBD1 as a possible D gene (5 bases). Germline CDR1 reads SGHDT; CDR2 reads YYEEEE. This CDR3 is 15 amino acids long. The V end was cut by 2 bases, the J end by 1 base, with 12 bases between. CDR3 residues: CASSFVEGPNTEAFF. The CDR3 DNA is TGTGCCAGCAGCTTCGTGGAGGGGCCGAACACTGAAGCTTTCTTT.

About this clone: This CDR3 is also generated by other DNA sequences in the sample. The genes are TRBV19 and TRBJ2-1; perhaps TRBD2 as D (5 bases). Germline V gene data show CDR1 as LNHDA and CDR2 as SQIVND (reference sequence). The CDR3 is made up of 13 amino acids. The ends were cut back, 3 bases at V and 7 bases at J, with 10 bases in the middle. The CDR3 DNA reads as TGTGCCAGTAGTATGGGCGGGCGGAATGAGCAGTTCTTC. It translates to CASSMGGRNEQFF.

This clone appeared once. V is TRBV28 and J is TRBJ1-5; no clear D gene. V lost 6 bases to trimming and J lost 3 bases, with 12 bases between them. The CDR3 consists of 14 residues. The germline V gene has CDR1 MDHEN and CDR2 SYDVKM. CDR3: CASSTGGLNQPQHF. CDR3 in DNA: TGTGCCAGCAGCACTGGAGGGCTCAATCAGCCCCAGCATTTT.

The CDR3 nucleotides read TGCGCCAGCAGCCAAGATGGCGGGGAAAGCACAGATACGCAGTATTTT. This codes for CASSQDGGESTDTQYF. The chain joins TRBV4-1 to TRBJ2-3; D might be TRBD2 (6 bases). Looked up from germline, CDR1 is MGHRA and CDR2 is YSYEKL. V was cut by 0 bases and J by 0 bases, with 10 bases left in between. This CDR3 has 16 residues.

The V call is TRBV11-2, the J call TRBJ1-6, with D hard to call. Between the trimmed V and J ends, which lost 3 bases and 5 bases, there was a span of 14 bases. Germline values: CDR1 SGHAT, CDR2 FQNNGV. The CDR3 has 16 amino acids. CDR3 DNA sequence: TGTGCCAGCAGCTTCGCAAGCGGGCGGAATAATTCACCCCTCCACTTT. Amino acids: CASSFASGRNNSPLHF.

This chain links TRBV29-1 with TRBJ1-1, with unresolved D. The CDR3 is 13 amino acids. Germline V CDR1 and CDR2: SQVTM, ANQGSEA. V lost 6 bases and J lost 5, with 16 bases in between. The CDR3 here is CSVKARGETEAFF. The CDR3 DNA sequence: TGCAGCGTCAAGGCGCGGGGAGAGACTGAAGCTTTCTTT.

The CDR3 DNA follows: TGTGCCAGCAGCCTCTCTTATGGGGCATCGGCTTTCTTT. Amino acid sequence: CASSLSYGASAFF. The chain recombines TRBV11-2 with TRBJ1-1, with a tentative D call TRBD1 (5 bases). From germline, CDR1 is SGHAT and CDR2 FQNNGV. The CDR3 consists of 13 residues. Trimming shortened V by 5 bases and J by 11 bases, and 18 bases separated the two germline ends.

V and J are TRBV5-1 and TRBJ1-1; D gene ambiguous. Trimming pared 0 bases from V and 10 bases from J, leaving 13 bases between. Germline assignment: CDR1 SGHRS and CDR2 YFSETQ. The CDR3 extends over 13 amino acids. The CDR3 DNA reads as TGCGCCAGCAGCTTGGGTTTTGCTTCGGGAGCTTTCTTT. Its translation is CASSLGFASGAFF.

The V call is TRBV2, the J call TRBJ2-1, with a tentative D call TRBD2 (5 bases). The germline V gene has CDR1 SNHLY and CDR2 FYNNEI. This CDR3 comprises 15 residues. V lost 7 bases and J lost 8, with 21 bases in between. This CDR3 is CASTDLVGVVDEQFF. For the CDR3, the DNA is TGTGCCAGCACCGACCTAGTCGGGGTAGTCGATGAGCAGTTCTTC.

The chain uses TRBV5-1 and TRBJ2-1, with a tentative D call TRBD2 (6 bases). The CDR3 runs 15 residues. Germline V CDR1 and CDR2: SGHRS, YFSETQ. The V end was cut by 0 bases, the J end by 3 bases, with 10 bases between. CDR3 nucleotides: TGCGCCAGCAGCTTGGCGGGACTTGACTACAATGAGCAGTTCTTC. This sequence encodes CASSLAGLDYNEQFF. Complete variable domain (other parts from reference TRBV5-1 and TRBJ2-1): KAGVTQTPRYLIKTRGQQVTLSCSPISGHRSVSWYQQTPGQGLQFLFEYFSETQRNKGNFPGRFSGRQFSNSRSEMNVSTLELGDSALYLCASSLAGLDYNEQFFGPGTRLTVL.

This clone came up many times. The chain joins TRBV4-3 to TRBJ1-4; 9 bases fit TRBD1. From germline, CDR1 is LGHNA and CDR2 YSLEER. J lost 5 bases, V lost 0 bases, and 10 bases had no gene match. This CDR3 region has 18 residues. This chain's CDR3 is CASSQERDREGPNEKLFF. The CDR3 coding sequence is TGCGCCAGCAGCCAAGAACGGGACAGGGAAGGTCCGAATGAAAAACTGTTTTTT.

In its sample, this clone was seen once. The chain couples TRBV6-5 to TRBJ1-1; no definite D call. Germline CDR1 reads MNHEY; CDR2 reads SVGAGI. The germline V and J ends were trimmed by 2 bases and 1 base, with 11 bases remaining between them. This CDR3 spans 15 amino acids. CDR3 region: CASSYDQEGNTEAFF. Here the CDR3 DNA reads TGTGCCAGCAGTTACGACCAGGAGGGGAACACTGAAGCTTTCTTT.

This chain links TRBV7-3 with TRBJ2-2; D is undetermined. The CDR3 totals 13 residues. Trimming removed 4 bases from V and 1 base from J, with 4 bases in between. Germline lookup yields CDR1 SGHTA and CDR2 FQGTGA. In nucleotides, the CDR3 is TGTGCCAGCAGCTCGGGGAACACCGGGGAGCTGTTTTTT. Protein sequence: CASSSGNTGELFF. Combining the CDR3 with reference TRBV7-3 and TRBJ2-2 gives the whole variable domain GAGVSQTPSNKVTEKGKYVELRCDPISGHTALYWYRQSLGQGPEFLIYFQGTGAADDSGLPNDRFFAVRPEGSVSTLKIQRTERGDSAVYLCASSSGNTGELFFGEGSRLTVL.